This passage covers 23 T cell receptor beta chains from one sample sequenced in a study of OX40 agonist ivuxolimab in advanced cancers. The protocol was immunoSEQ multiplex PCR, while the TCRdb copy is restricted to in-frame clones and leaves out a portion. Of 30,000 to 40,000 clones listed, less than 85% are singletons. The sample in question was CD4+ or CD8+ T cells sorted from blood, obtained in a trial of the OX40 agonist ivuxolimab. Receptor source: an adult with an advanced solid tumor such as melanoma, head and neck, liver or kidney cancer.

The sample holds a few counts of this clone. The CDR3 protein is CASSFRLSSGANVLTF. CDR3 nucleotide sequence: TGTGCCAGCAGCTTCCGACTGTCCTCTGGGGCCAACGTCCTGACTTTC. The chain uses TRBV5-5 and TRBJ2-6; D gene uncertain. Per the germline V gene, CDR1 is SGHKS and CDR2 is YYEKEE (reference sequence). The CDR3 is 16 residues long. Deletions cut 2 bases from V and 0 bases from J, with 9 bases between. Drawing the rest from reference TRBV5-5 and TRBJ2-6, the complete variable domain is DAGVTQSPTHLIKTRGQQVTLRCSPISGHKSVSWYQQVLGQGPQFIFQYYEKEERGRGNFPDRFSARQFPNYSSELNVNALLLGDSALYLCASSFRLSSGANVLTFGAGSRLTVL.

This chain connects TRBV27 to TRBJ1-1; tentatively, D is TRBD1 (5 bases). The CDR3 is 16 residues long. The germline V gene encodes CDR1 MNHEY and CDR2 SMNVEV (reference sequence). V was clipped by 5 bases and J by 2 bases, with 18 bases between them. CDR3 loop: CASSPRFDGGNTEAFF. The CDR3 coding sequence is TGTGCCAGCAGTCCCAGATTTGACGGGGGAAACACTGAAGCTTTCTTT.

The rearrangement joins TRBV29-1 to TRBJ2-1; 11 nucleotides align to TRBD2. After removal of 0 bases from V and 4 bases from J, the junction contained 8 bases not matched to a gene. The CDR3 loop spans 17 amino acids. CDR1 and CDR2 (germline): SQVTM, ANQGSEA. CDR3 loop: CSVEDYSGTSGYNEQFF. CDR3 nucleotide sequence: TGCAGCGTTGAAGACTATTCCGGGACTAGCGGTTACAATGAGCAGTTCTTC.

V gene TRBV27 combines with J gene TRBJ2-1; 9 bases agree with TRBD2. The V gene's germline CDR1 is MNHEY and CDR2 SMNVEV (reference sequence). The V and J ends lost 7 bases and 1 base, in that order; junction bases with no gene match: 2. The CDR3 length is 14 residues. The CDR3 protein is CASTAGGSYNEQFF. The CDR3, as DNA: TGTGCCAGCACGGCGGGAGGGTCCTACAATGAGCAGTTCTTC.

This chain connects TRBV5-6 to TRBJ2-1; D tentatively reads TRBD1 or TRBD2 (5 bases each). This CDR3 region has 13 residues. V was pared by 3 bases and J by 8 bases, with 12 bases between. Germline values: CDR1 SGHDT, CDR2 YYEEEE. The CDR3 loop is CASSWETEDEQFF. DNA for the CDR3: TGTGCCAGCAGCTGGGAGACAGAGGATGAGCAGTTCTTC.

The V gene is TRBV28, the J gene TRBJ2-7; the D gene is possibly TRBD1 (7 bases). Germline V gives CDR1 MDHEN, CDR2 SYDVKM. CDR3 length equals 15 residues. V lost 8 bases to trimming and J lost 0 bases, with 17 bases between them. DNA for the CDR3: TGTGCCAGCCCCCCTAGGAGGGGGCCCTCCTACGAGCAGTACTTC. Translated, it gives CASPPRRGPSYEQYF.

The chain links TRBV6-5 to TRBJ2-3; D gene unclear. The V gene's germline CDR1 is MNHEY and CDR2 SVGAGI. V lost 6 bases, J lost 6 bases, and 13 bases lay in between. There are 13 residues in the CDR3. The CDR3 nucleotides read TGTGCCAGCAGCATAGACACCAGGGATACGCAGTATTTT. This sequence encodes CASSIDTRDTQYF.

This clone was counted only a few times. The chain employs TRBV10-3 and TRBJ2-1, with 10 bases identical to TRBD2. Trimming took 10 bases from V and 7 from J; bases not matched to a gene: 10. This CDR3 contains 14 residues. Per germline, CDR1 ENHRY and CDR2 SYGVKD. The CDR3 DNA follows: TGTGCCAGAGGAAGCGGGAGGGCCGTAAATGAGCAGTTCTTC. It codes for CARGSGRAVNEQFF.

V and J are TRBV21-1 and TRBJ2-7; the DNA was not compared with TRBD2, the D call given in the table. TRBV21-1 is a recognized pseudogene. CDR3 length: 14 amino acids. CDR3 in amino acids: CASSKDFPSYEQYF. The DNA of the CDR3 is TGTGCCAGCAGCAAAGACTTTCCCTCCTACGAGCAGTACTTC.

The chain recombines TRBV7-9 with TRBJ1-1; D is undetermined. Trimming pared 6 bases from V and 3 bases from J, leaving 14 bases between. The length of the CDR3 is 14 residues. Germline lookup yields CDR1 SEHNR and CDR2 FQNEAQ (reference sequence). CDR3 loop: CASRADGPYTEAFF. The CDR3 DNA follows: TGTGCCAGCAGAGCAGACGGCCCTTACACTGAAGCTTTCTTT.

The CDR3 spells CASSSPWGGSTDTQYF. The CDR3 nucleotides are TGTGCCAGCAGCTCTCCTTGGGGGGGCAGCACAGATACGCAGTATTTT. The chain has TRBV28 and TRBJ2-3, with D maybe TRBD2 (7 bases). Germline CDR1 MDHEN, CDR2 SYDVKM. The V end lost 6 bases, the J end lost 0 bases, and 16 bases lay between the germline ends. There are 16 residues in the CDR3.

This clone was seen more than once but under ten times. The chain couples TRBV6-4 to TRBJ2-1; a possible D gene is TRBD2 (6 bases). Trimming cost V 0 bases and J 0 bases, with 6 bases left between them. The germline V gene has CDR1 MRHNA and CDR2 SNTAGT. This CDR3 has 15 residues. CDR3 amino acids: CASSDSAGSYNEQFF. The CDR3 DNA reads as TGTGCCAGCAGTGACTCAGCGGGCTCCTACAATGAGCAGTTCTTC.

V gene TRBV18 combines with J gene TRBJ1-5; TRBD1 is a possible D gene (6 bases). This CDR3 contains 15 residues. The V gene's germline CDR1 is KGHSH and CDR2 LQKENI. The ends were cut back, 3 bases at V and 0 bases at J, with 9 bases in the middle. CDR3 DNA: TGTGCCAGCTCACCTACACAGGGTAGCAATCAGCCCCAGCATTTT. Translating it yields CASSPTQGSNQPQHF.

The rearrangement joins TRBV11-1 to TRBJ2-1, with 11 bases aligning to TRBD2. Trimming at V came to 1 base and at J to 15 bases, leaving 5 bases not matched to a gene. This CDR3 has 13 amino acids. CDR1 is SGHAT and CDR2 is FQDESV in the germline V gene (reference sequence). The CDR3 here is CASSLELAGALFF. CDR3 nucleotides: TGTGCCAGCAGCTTAGAACTAGCGGGGGCGTTGTTCTTC.

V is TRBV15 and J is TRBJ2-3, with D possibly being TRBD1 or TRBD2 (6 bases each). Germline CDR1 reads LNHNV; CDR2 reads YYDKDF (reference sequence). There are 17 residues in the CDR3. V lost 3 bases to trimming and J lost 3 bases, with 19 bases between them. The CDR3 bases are TGTGCCACCAGCAGCCCCTTTCCGGAGGGGGGTACAGATACGCAGTATTTT. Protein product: CATSSPFPEGGTDTQYF.

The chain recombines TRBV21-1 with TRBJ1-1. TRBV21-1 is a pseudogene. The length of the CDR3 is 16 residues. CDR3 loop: CASSKDGRGKGTEAFF. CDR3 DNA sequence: TGTGCCAGCAGCAAAGACGGTAGAGGGAAGGGCACTGAAGCTTTCTTT.

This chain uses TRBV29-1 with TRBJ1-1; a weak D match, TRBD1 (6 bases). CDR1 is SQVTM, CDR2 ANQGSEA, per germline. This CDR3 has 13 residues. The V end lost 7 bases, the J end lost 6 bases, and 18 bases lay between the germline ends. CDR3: CSAPSPRGAEAFF. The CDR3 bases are TGCAGCGCCCCTTCTCCCAGGGGTGCTGAAGCTTTCTTT.

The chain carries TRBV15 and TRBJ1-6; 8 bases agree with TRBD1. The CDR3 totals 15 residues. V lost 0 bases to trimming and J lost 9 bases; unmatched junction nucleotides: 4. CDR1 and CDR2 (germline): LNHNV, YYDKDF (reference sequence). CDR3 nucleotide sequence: TGTGCCACCAGCAGAGACGGACAGGGACTTTCACCCCTCCACTTT. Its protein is CATSRDGQGLSPLHF.

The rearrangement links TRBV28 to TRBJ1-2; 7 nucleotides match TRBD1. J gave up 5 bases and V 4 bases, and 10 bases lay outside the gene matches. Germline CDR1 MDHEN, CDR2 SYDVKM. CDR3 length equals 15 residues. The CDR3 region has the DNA TGTGCCAGCAGTTCCACCCTGACAGGGATGTATGGCTACACCTTC. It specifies CASSSTLTGMYGYTF.

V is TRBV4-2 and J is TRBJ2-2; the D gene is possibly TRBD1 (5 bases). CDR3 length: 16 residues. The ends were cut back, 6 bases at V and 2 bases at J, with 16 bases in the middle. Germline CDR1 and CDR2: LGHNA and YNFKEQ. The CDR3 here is CASSLGKGPNTGELFF. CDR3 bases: TGTGCCAGCAGTCTAGGGAAGGGGCCCAACACCGGGGAGCTGTTTTTT.

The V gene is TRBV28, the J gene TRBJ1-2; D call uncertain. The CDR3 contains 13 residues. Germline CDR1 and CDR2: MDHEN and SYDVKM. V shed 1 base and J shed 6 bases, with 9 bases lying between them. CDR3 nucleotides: TGTGCCAGCAGTTTATTCCCCCAGGATGGCTACACCTTC. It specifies CASSLFPQDGYTF.

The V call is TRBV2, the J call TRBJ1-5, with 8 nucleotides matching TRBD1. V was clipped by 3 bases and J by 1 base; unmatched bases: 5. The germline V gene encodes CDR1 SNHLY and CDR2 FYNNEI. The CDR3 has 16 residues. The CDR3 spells CASSDLTGGSNQPQHF. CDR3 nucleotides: TGTGCCAGCAGTGACTTAACAGGGGGAAGCAATCAGCCCCAGCATTTT.

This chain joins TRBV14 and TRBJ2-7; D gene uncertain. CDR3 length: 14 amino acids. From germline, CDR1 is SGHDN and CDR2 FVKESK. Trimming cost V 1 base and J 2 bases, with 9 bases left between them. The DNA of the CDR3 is TGTGCCAGCAGCCAAGGCGCCAATACCTACGAGCAGTACTTC. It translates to CASSQGANTYEQYF. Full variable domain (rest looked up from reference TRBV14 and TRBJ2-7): EAGVTQFPSHSVIEKGQTVTLRCDPISGHDNLYWYRRVMGKEIKFLLHFVKESKQDESGMPNNRFLAERTGGTYSTLKVQPAELEDSGVYFCASSQGANTYEQYFGPGTRLTVT.